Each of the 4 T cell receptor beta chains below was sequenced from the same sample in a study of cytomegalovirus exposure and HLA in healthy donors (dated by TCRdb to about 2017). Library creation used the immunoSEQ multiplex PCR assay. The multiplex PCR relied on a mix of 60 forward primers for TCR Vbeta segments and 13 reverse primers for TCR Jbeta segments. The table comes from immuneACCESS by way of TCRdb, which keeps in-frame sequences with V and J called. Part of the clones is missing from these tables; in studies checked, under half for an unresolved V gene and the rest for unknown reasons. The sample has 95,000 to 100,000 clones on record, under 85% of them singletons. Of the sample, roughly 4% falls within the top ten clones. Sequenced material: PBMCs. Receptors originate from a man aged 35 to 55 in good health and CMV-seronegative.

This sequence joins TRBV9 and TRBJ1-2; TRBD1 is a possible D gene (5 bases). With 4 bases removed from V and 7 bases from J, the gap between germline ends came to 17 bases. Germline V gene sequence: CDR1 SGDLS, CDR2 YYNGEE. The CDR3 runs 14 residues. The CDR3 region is CASSFSGGSGGYTF. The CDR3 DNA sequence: TGTGCCAGCAGCTTTAGTGGGGGGAGCGGTGGCTACACCTTC. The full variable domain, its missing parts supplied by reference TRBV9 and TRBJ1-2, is DSGVTQTPKHLITATGQRVTLRCSPRSGDLSVYWYQQSLDQGLQFLIQYYNGEERAKGNILERFSAQQFPDLHSELNLSSLELGDSALYFCASSFSGGSGGYTFGSGTRLTVV.

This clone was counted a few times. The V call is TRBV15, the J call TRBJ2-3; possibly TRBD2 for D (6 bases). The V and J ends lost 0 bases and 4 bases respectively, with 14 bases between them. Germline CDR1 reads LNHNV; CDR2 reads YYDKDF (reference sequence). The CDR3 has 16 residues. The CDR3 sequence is CATSRDRSTGADTQYF. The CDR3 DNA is TGTGCCACCAGCAGAGATCGCTCCACGGGGGCAGATACGCAGTATTTT.

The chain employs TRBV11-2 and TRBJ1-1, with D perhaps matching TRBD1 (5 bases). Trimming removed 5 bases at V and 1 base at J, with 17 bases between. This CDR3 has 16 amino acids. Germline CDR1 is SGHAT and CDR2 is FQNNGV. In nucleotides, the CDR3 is TGTGCCAGCAGCCTACCCCGGGGGATCTCGAACACTGAAGCTTTCTTT. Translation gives CASSLPRGISNTEAFF.

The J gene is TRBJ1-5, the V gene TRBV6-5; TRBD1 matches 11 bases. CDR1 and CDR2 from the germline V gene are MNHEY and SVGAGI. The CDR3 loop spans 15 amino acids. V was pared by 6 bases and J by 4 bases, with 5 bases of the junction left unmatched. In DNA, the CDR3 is TGTGCCAGCAGCGCCGGGACAGGGGGGAATCAGCCCCAGCATTTT. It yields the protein CASSAGTGGNQPQHF.